This record looks at one TCR beta chain sequence and its context. These data come from a study of blood T cell repertoires in COVID-19. For the study at large: Acute-phase and convalescent COVID-19 samples originated in the United States, Italy and Spain. T cells, B-cell-depleted T cells, or PBMCs provided the cDNA or gDNA that served as material.

V was shortened by 0 bases and J by 3 bases, with 11 bases between the two germline ends. CDR1 is LGHNA and CDR2 is YSLEER in the germline V gene. This CDR3 has 15 residues. While infection was still active, Seattle patients were enrolled and then followed longitudinally. As handled by the study authors: It was from reference gene primer amplification that nucleated cell counts were estimated. Data came from immunoSEQ multiplex PCR; TCRdb stores just in-frame clones and leaves some out. That table is the source of V, J and clone size, and D and trimming were worked out from the DNA. Of a few hundred thousand clones in the sample, approximately 83% were seen once.

The chain carries TRBV4-3 and TRBJ1-1, with a weak D call TRBD1 (5 bases). The sequence was obtained from a person in their 70s with COVID-19, enrolled during active disease. The sequencing input was peripheral blood. The CDR3 nucleotides are TGCGCCAGCAGCCAAGATGTGTCCAGGGACACTGAAGCTTTCTTT. As protein: CASSQDVSRDTEAFF.